This T cell receptor beta chain originates from a study of blood T cell repertoires in COVID-19. In the study overall: Material from acute and convalescent COVID-19 was sourced from the United States, Italy and Spain. In each case, the material was cDNA or gDNA derived from T cells, B-cell-depleted T cells, or PBMCs.

Per the authors' pipeline: Scientists estimated how many nucleated cells there were by amplifying reference gene primers. Repertoires were generated with immunoSEQ multiplex PCR, while TCRdb's copy carries only in-frame clones and drops some. Clone size and the V and J calls come from that table; the DNA yielded D and trimming. The table has around 70,000 clones, 87% seen once. Germline V gene data show CDR1 as MDHEN and CDR2 as SYDVKM. Trimming stripped 5 bases from V and 2 bases from J, with 15 bases between. The CDR3 sequence is 15 residues long. The rearrangement links TRBV28 to TRBJ1-1; possibly TRBD1 for D (5 bases). The sequenced sample consisted of peripheral blood. This clonotype was obtained from an elderly woman with active or convalescent COVID-19. This CDR3 is CASSPPTGVNTEAFF. CDR3 in DNA: TGTGCCAGCAGTCCCCCCACAGGAGTCAACACTGAAGCTTTCTTT.